This is a list of T cell receptor beta chains from one sample in a study of T cell changes during pregnancy in multiple sclerosis. Data came from immunoSEQ multiplex PCR; TCRdb stores just in-frame clones and leaves some out. The sample lists 25,000 to 35,000 clones; 70% to 90% were seen once. Sequencing was performed on CD4+ T cells from peripheral blood mononuclear cells, taken in the first trimester of pregnancy. Receptor source: a female donor in good health, enrolled as a control in a pregnancy study. The CDR3 runs from the conserved cysteine through the conserved F or W. D genes are given only for firm matches. Clone size is not always given. Where it is, it says once, few, many or a class for expanded clones.

CDR3 length: 17; D gene: -; J gene: TRBJ2-1; V gene: TRBV4-3; clone size: -; CDR3 protein: CASSQDLQGMGYNEQFF; CDR3 DNA: TGCGCCAGCAGCCAAGACCTACAGGGTATGGGCTACAATGAGCAGTTCTTC
CDR3 length: 12; D gene: -; J gene: TRBJ1-1; V gene: TRBV29-1; clone size: -; CDR3 protein: CSVARLGTEAFF; CDR3 DNA: TGCAGCGTAGCCCGCCTCGGCACTGAAGCTTTCTTT
CDR3 length: 14; D gene: -; J gene: TRBJ1-3; V gene: TRBV7-2; clone size: -; CDR3 protein: CASSQRIDGNTIYF; CDR3 DNA: TGTGCCAGCAGCCAGAGGATTGATGGAAACACCATATATTTT
CDR3 length: 14; D gene: TRBD1; J gene: TRBJ1-4; V gene: TRBV5-1; clone size: -; CDR3 protein: CASSFPGTEEKLFF; CDR3 DNA: TGCGCCAGCAGCTTTCCCGGGACAGAAGAAAAACTGTTTTTT
CDR3 length: 14; D gene: -; J gene: TRBJ2-7; V gene: TRBV21-1; clone size: -; CDR3 protein: CASSVSDSSYEQYF; CDR3 DNA: TGTGCCAGCAGCGTATCGGACAGCTCCTACGAGCAGTACTTC
CDR3 length: 15; D gene: -; J gene: TRBJ2-5; V gene: TRBV7-8; clone size: -; CDR3 protein: CASSSYTTSRETQYF; CDR3 DNA: TGTGCCAGCAGCTCCTATACTACTAGCAGGGAGACCCAGTACTTC
CDR3 length: 14; D gene: -; J gene: TRBJ2-1; V gene: TRBV19; clone size: once; CDR3 protein: CASSATSSYNEQFF; CDR3 DNA: TGTGCCAGTAGTGCCACTAGCTCCTACAATGAGCAGTTCTTC
CDR3 length: 13; D gene: TRBD2; J gene: TRBJ2-5; V gene: TRBV7-2; clone size: -; CDR3 protein: CASSQSGGETQYF; CDR3 DNA: TGTGCCAGCAGCCAAAGCGGGGGTGAGACCCAGTACTTC
CDR3 length: 15; D gene: TRBD2; J gene: TRBJ2-7; V gene: TRBV18; clone size: -; CDR3 protein: CASSPPAGRGYEQYF; CDR3 DNA: TGTGCCAGCTCACCACCAGCGGGGAGGGGCTACGAGCAGTACTTC
CDR3 length: 15; D gene: -; J gene: TRBJ1-4; V gene: TRBV6-5; clone size: -; CDR3 protein: CASSYSTGSGEKLFF; CDR3 DNA: TGTGCCAGCAGTTACTCTACAGGTAGTGGTGAAAAACTGTTTTTT
CDR3 length: 17; D gene: TRBD1; J gene: TRBJ1-5; V gene: TRBV4-2; clone size: -; CDR3 protein: CASSQEAQGGVNQPQHF; CDR3 DNA: TGTGCCAGCAGCCAAGAGGCACAGGGGGGTGTAAATCAGCCCCAGCATTTT
CDR3 length: 13; D gene: -; J gene: TRBJ2-2; V gene: TRBV5-1; clone size: -; CDR3 protein: CASSYEGAGELFF; CDR3 DNA: TGCGCCAGCAGCTATGAAGGGGCCGGGGAGCTGTTTTTT
CDR3 length: 14; D gene: TRBD2; J gene: TRBJ2-7; V gene: TRBV4-2; clone size: -; CDR3 protein: CASSQPGGSYEQYF; CDR3 DNA: TGTGCCAGCAGCCAACCGGGGGGTTCCTACGAGCAGTACTTC
CDR3 length: 19; D gene: TRBD1; J gene: TRBJ1-1; V gene: TRBV2; clone size: -; CDR3 protein: CASRGDSYFYAFANTEAFF; CDR3 DNA: TGTGCCAGCAGGGGGGACAGTTATTTTTACGCCTTTGCGAACACTGAAGCTTTCTTT
CDR3 length: 14; D gene: TRBD1; J gene: TRBJ1-2; V gene: TRBV13; clone size: -; CDR3 protein: CASSLGGTVSGYTF; CDR3 DNA: TGTGCCAGCAGCTTGGGTGGGACAGTCAGTGGCTACACCTTC
CDR3 length: 15; D gene: -; J gene: TRBJ1-2; V gene: TRBV7-2; clone size: -; CDR3 protein: CASSPNGGGNYGYTF; CDR3 DNA: TGTGCCAGCAGCCCCAATGGCGGGGGGAACTATGGCTACACCTTC
CDR3 length: 12; D gene: -; J gene: TRBJ1-2; V gene: TRBV30; clone size: -; CDR3 protein: CAWSSNRVGYTF; CDR3 DNA: TGTGCCTGGAGTTCCAACAGGGTCGGCTACACCTTC
CDR3 length: 14; D gene: -; J gene: TRBJ1-2; V gene: TRBV4-1; clone size: -; CDR3 protein: CASSQVHGEGGYTF; CDR3 DNA: TGCGCCAGCAGCCAAGTTCACGGAGAGGGTGGCTACACCTTC
CDR3 length: 16; D gene: TRBD1; J gene: TRBJ2-7; V gene: TRBV9; clone size: -; CDR3 protein: CASSPESTGSPYEQYF; CDR3 DNA: TGTGCCAGCAGCCCAGAATCGACAGGGAGTCCCTACGAGCAGTACTTC
CDR3 length: 16; D gene: TRBD2; J gene: TRBJ2-3; V gene: TRBV7-2; clone size: -; CDR3 protein: CASSPLLAGGTDTQYF; CDR3 DNA: TGTGCCAGCAGCCCCCTGCTAGCGGGGGGAACAGATACGCAGTATTTT
CDR3 length: 15; D gene: TRBD2; J gene: TRBJ2-3; V gene: TRBV19; clone size: -; CDR3 protein: CASSIDRGVPDTQYF; CDR3 DNA: TGTGCCAGTAGTATAGATCGGGGGGTCCCAGATACGCAGTATTTT
CDR3 length: 17; D gene: TRBD1; J gene: TRBJ1-4; V gene: TRBV5-1; clone size: -; CDR3 protein: CASSLTGQGARDEKLFF; CDR3 DNA: TGCGCCAGCAGCTTGACTGGCCAGGGGGCAAGGGATGAAAAACTGTTTTTT
CDR3 length: 13; D gene: -; J gene: TRBJ1-2; V gene: TRBV6-1; clone size: -; CDR3 protein: CASSEGPDYGYTF; CDR3 DNA: TGTGCCAGCAGTGAAGGTCCAGACTATGGCTACACCTTC
CDR3 length: 14; D gene: TRBD1; J gene: TRBJ2-5; V gene: TRBV6-1; clone size: -; CDR3 protein: CASSEQGVQETQYF; CDR3 DNA: TGTGCCAGCAGTGAACAGGGGGTCCAAGAGACCCAGTACTTC
CDR3 length: 16; D gene: TRBD2; J gene: TRBJ2-2; V gene: TRBV4-3; clone size: -; CDR3 protein: CASSQDLGGWAGELFF; CDR3 DNA: TGCGCCAGCAGCCAAGATCTGGGGGGGTGGGCCGGGGAGCTGTTTTTT
CDR3 length: 14; D gene: TRBD2; J gene: TRBJ2-5; V gene: TRBV10-3; clone size: -; CDR3 protein: CAILSGLAGDSQYF; CDR3 DNA: TGTGCCATCTTATCGGGACTAGCGGGGGACTCCCAGTACTTC
CDR3 length: 17; D gene: -; J gene: TRBJ2-6; V gene: TRBV11-2; clone size: -; CDR3 protein: CASGGDRTSSGANVLTF; CDR3 DNA: TGTGCCAGCGGTGGGGACAGGACTAGCTCTGGGGCCAACGTCCTGACTTTC
CDR3 length: 17; D gene: -; J gene: TRBJ1-6; V gene: TRBV7-2; clone size: -; CDR3 protein: CASSLGAGGKYNSPLHF; CDR3 DNA: TGTGCCAGCAGCTTAGGGGCAGGAGGAAAATATAATTCACCCCTCCACTTT
CDR3 length: 14; D gene: TRBD1; J gene: TRBJ2-3; V gene: TRBV11-3; clone size: -; CDR3 protein: CASRGQAFTDTQYF; CDR3 DNA: TGTGCCAGCCGGGGACAGGCTTTCACAGATACGCAGTATTTT
CDR3 length: 15; D gene: TRBD2; J gene: TRBJ2-1; V gene: TRBV2; clone size: -; CDR3 protein: CASELLAGVPDEQFF; CDR3 DNA: TGTGCCAGCGAGTTACTAGCGGGGGTCCCCGATGAGCAGTTCTTC
CDR3 length: 18; D gene: TRBD1; J gene: TRBJ2-6; V gene: TRBV15; clone size: -; CDR3 protein: CATSRALQGAAGANVLTF; CDR3 DNA: TGTGCCACCAGCAGGGCCCTACAGGGGGCAGCGGGGGCCAACGTCCTGACTTTC
CDR3 length: 15; D gene: -; J gene: TRBJ2-1; V gene: TRBV5-1; clone size: -; CDR3 protein: CASSLDGDPYNEQFF; CDR3 DNA: TGCGCCAGCAGCTTGGACGGGGATCCGTACAATGAGCAGTTCTTC
CDR3 length: 16; D gene: TRBD2; J gene: TRBJ2-3; V gene: TRBV7-9; clone size: -; CDR3 protein: CASSLGLAGYTDTQYF; CDR3 DNA: TGTGCCAGCAGCCTCGGACTAGCGGGGTACACAGATACGCAGTATTTT
CDR3 length: 15; D gene: TRBD1; J gene: TRBJ2-3; V gene: TRBV27; clone size: -; CDR3 protein: CASSSPGTATDTQYF; CDR3 DNA: TGTGCCAGCAGTTCCCCCGGGACAGCAACAGATACGCAGTATTTT
CDR3 length: 13; D gene: TRBD2; J gene: TRBJ2-1; V gene: TRBV11-2; clone size: -; CDR3 protein: CASSLDRGGEQFF; CDR3 DNA: TGTGCCAGCAGCTTAGATCGGGGGGGGGAGCAGTTCTTC
CDR3 length: 14; D gene: -; J gene: TRBJ1-1; V gene: TRBV6-6; clone size: -; CDR3 protein: CASSYSRVSTEAFF; CDR3 DNA: TGTGCCAGCAGTTACTCCAGGGTCTCCACTGAAGCTTTCTTT
CDR3 length: 15; D gene: -; J gene: TRBJ2-2; V gene: TRBV19; clone size: -; CDR3 protein: CASSADRLNTGELFF; CDR3 DNA: TGTGCCAGTAGTGCAGACAGACTGAACACCGGGGAGCTGTTTTTT
CDR3 length: 14; D gene: TRBD2; J gene: TRBJ2-7; V gene: TRBV9; clone size: -; CDR3 protein: CASSQTSGSYEQYF; CDR3 DNA: TGTGCCAGCAGCCAGACTAGCGGATCCTACGAGCAGTACTTC
CDR3 length: 15; D gene: -; J gene: TRBJ1-3; V gene: TRBV5-6; clone size: -; CDR3 protein: CASSSLGQLRNTIYF; CDR3 DNA: TGTGCCAGCAGCTCCCTCGGACAGCTTAGAAACACCATATATTTT
CDR3 length: 11; D gene: -; J gene: TRBJ2-1; V gene: TRBV9; clone size: -; CDR3 protein: CASSVDGEQFF; CDR3 DNA: TGTGCCAGCAGCGTAGACGGGGAGCAGTTCTTC
CDR3 length: 14; D gene: -; J gene: TRBJ1-1; V gene: TRBV5-4; clone size: -; CDR3 protein: CASSAGTYNTEAFF; CDR3 DNA: TGTGCCAGCAGCGCTGGGACATACAACACTGAAGCTTTCTTT
CDR3 length: 15; D gene: TRBD1; J gene: TRBJ2-3; V gene: TRBV9; clone size: -; CDR3 protein: CASSEGATGTDTQYF; CDR3 DNA: TGTGCCAGCAGTGAGGGGGCTACCGGCACAGATACGCAGTATTTT
CDR3 length: 14; D gene: TRBD2; J gene: TRBJ2-1; V gene: TRBV6-5; clone size: -; CDR3 protein: CASSQLAGNNEQFF; CDR3 DNA: TGTGCCAGCAGTCAATTAGCGGGGAACAATGAGCAGTTCTTC
CDR3 length: 16; D gene: TRBD2; J gene: TRBJ2-1; V gene: TRBV2; clone size: once; CDR3 protein: CASRVYRTSGGDEQFF; CDR3 DNA: TGTGCCAGCAGGGTCTATCGGACTAGCGGGGGCGATGAGCAGTTCTTC
CDR3 length: 12; D gene: -; J gene: TRBJ2-5; V gene: TRBV6-5; clone size: -; CDR3 protein: CASRRSGETQYF; CDR3 DNA: TGTGCCAGCAGACGATCCGGGGAGACCCAGTACTTC
CDR3 length: 15; D gene: -; J gene: TRBJ1-4; V gene: TRBV5-1; clone size: -; CDR3 protein: CASSLVGGANEKLFF; CDR3 DNA: TGCGCCAGCAGCTTAGTCGGGGGGGCTAATGAAAAACTGTTTTTT
CDR3 length: 14; D gene: TRBD1; J gene: TRBJ2-5; V gene: TRBV9; clone size: -; CDR3 protein: CASSQSGTGETQYF; CDR3 DNA: TGTGCCAGCAGCCAATCCGGGACAGGGGAGACCCAGTACTTC
CDR3 length: 14; D gene: -; J gene: TRBJ1-1; V gene: TRBV19; clone size: -; CDR3 protein: CASSITGKNTEAFF; CDR3 DNA: TGTGCCAGTAGTATAACCGGGAAGAACACTGAAGCTTTCTTT
CDR3 length: 15; D gene: -; J gene: TRBJ1-5; V gene: TRBV4-2; clone size: -; CDR3 protein: CASSHRRDSNQPQHF; CDR3 DNA: TGTGCCAGCAGCCACCGCCGGGATAGCAATCAGCCCCAGCATTTT
CDR3 length: 16; D gene: -; J gene: TRBJ1-1; V gene: TRBV5-1; clone size: -; CDR3 protein: CASSQFLPEGTTEAFF; CDR3 DNA: TGCGCCAGCAGCCAATTTTTACCAGAGGGAACCACTGAAGCTTTCTTT
CDR3 length: 13; D gene: -; J gene: TRBJ1-2; V gene: TRBV9; clone size: -; CDR3 protein: CASSVAPGDGYTF; CDR3 DNA: TGTGCCAGCAGCGTAGCTCCAGGTGATGGCTACACCTTC
CDR3 length: 13; D gene: TRBD1; J gene: TRBJ1-2; V gene: TRBV19; clone size: -; CDR3 protein: CASSIRDRVGYTF; CDR3 DNA: TGTGCCAGTAGTATCCGGGACAGGGTTGGCTACACCTTC
CDR3 length: 15; D gene: -; J gene: TRBJ2-7; V gene: TRBV19; clone size: -; CDR3 protein: CASSIDLVSSYEQYF; CDR3 DNA: TGTGCCAGTAGTATAGATCTGGTATCGAGCTACGAGCAGTACTTC
CDR3 length: 15; D gene: TRBD1; J gene: TRBJ2-3; V gene: TRBV7-2; clone size: -; CDR3 protein: CASSTTGVSTDTQYF; CDR3 DNA: TGTGCCAGCAGTACGACAGGGGTTAGCACAGATACGCAGTATTTT